One and the same sample provided the 5 T cell receptor beta chains below, sequenced in a study of blood T cell repertoires in COVID-19. Using immunoSEQ multiplex PCR, the repertoire was profiled, and TCRdb retains in-frame clones only, with some absent. The sample lists some 150,000 clones; 70% to 90% were seen once. The sequenced sample consisted of peripheral blood. The receptor set was obtained from a woman aged 60-70 years with COVID-19, enrolled during active disease.

This chain uses TRBV7-8 with TRBJ2-2; 11 positions match TRBD2. CDR1 is SGHVS and CDR2 is FQNEAQ in the germline V gene. V trimming: 1 base; J trimming: 2 bases; junction bases outside the gene matches: 3. CDR3 length: 17 amino acids. Here the CDR3 reads CASSLVTSGINTGELFF. The CDR3 nucleotides read TGTGCCAGCAGCTTAGTGACTAGCGGGATAAACACCGGGGAGCTGTTTTTT.

This chain joins TRBV3-1 (or the pseudogene TRBV3-2) and TRBJ1-3; TRBD1 aligns across 8 bases. V shed 0 bases, J shed 4 bases, and the junction held 2 bases outside the gene matches. The CDR3 contains 15 residues. Germline V gene data show CDR1 as LGHDT and CDR2 as YNNKEL (reference sequence). Written as DNA, the CDR3 is TGTGCCAGCAGCCAAGAAGGACAGGGCGGAAACACCATATATTTT. It specifies CASSQEGQGGNTIYF.

The V call is TRBV7-2, the J call TRBJ1-5; unclear D gene. The CDR3 extends over 15 amino acids. Deletions cut 2 bases from V and 2 bases from J, with 10 bases between. CDR1 is SGHTA, CDR2 FQGNSA, per germline. The CDR3 loop is CASSLILQGNQPQHF. The CDR3 bases are TGTGCCAGCAGCTTAATCCTCCAGGGCAATCAGCCCCAGCATTTT.

The rearrangement links TRBV4-2 to TRBJ2-7, with TRBD2 matching over 9 bases. With 4 bases clipped from V and 2 bases from J, the junction kept 9 bases outside the gene matches. Germline values: CDR1 LGHNA, CDR2 YNFKEQ. The CDR3 is 16 residues long. In DNA, the CDR3 is TGTGCCAGCAGCCCGTCTGCGGGAGGGTTGGCCTACGAGCAGTACTTC. This encodes CASSPSAGGLAYEQYF.

V and J are TRBV7-2 and TRBJ2-7; TRBD2 agrees at 12 bases. The CDR3 is 15 residues long. After removal of 6 bases from V and 12 bases from J, the junction contained 15 bases not matched to a gene. In germline, CDR1 is SGHTA, CDR2 FQGNSA. The CDR3 loop is CASSLASGRVQEVYF. The DNA for the CDR3 is TGTGCCAGCAGTCTCGCTAGCGGGAGGGTCCAAGAGGTGTACTTC.